The TCR beta chain under discussion was sequenced for a study of immune heterogeneity within non-small cell lung tumors. Multiplex PCR amplified the TCR beta CDR3 region. Its first round ran for roughly 10 cycles with 32 V and 13 J primers. TCRdb redid the calling of the multiplex PCR reads with MiXCR, one entry per CDR3 protein. The table shows about 15,000 distinct CDR3 sequences, with 25% to 35% occurring only once. The CDR3 covers 16 residues. The V end was cut by 3 bases, the J end by 4 bases, with 16 bases between. Germline V gene data show CDR1 as MDHEN and CDR2 as SYDVKM. By sample share, this clonotype is medium-sized. As template, the study used bulk tumor genomic DNA at approximately 610 ng per sample. The authors collected several far-apart biopsies from each primary tumor during surgery. Samples came from untreated patients having curative surgery for newly diagnosed non-small cell lung cancer.

Sequencing used lung tumor tissue. This TCR came from a middle-aged man with non-small cell lung cancer. The chain is built from TRBV28 and TRBJ1-5, with D maybe TRBD1 (6 bases). The CDR3 DNA sequence: TGTGCCAGCAGTTTGGGGACCGGGACACATAATCAGCCCCAGCATTTT. Protein product: CASSLGTGTHNQPQHF.